A selection of T cell receptor beta chains follows, all from one sample in a study of T cells in tumors after PD-1 blockade. Sequenced by immunoSEQ multiplex PCR; TCRdb stores in-frame clones only, minus some. Counted here are about 59,000 clones, 80% occurring once; the ten biggest clones make up over 10%. Source: PBMCs, taken before anti-PD-1 treatment. The receptors here all came from a human donor with basal cell carcinoma. Both conserved end residues are part of each CDR3. Fields, in order: CDR3 length, J gene, V gene, D gene, clone size, CDR3 protein, CDR3 DNA. The D gene is left open where the match is weak. Some rows mark clone size as missing; the rest say once, few, many or name a class of expanded clone.

>13|TRBJ2-2|TRBV2|-|few
CASSPRTPGELFF
TGTGCCAGCAGCCCGCGGACGCCCGGGGAGCTGTTTTTT
>18|TRBJ2-1|TRBV5-1|TRBD2|-
CASSPSGGAVLRYNEQFF
TGCGCCAGCAGCCCAAGCGGGGGGGCCGTATTGAGGTACAATGAGCAGTTCTTC
>13|TRBJ2-3|TRBV5-1|-|-
CASSLNRGDTQYF
TGCGCCAGCAGCTTAAACCGGGGAGACACGCAGTATTTT
>14|TRBJ1-1|TRBV5-6|TRBD1|-
CASSFTGAGTEAFF
TGTGCCAGCAGTTTTACAGGGGCGGGCACTGAAGCTTTCTTT
>13|TRBJ1-2|TRBV6-1|-|-
CASSEGRNYGYTF
TGTGCCAGCAGTGAGGGGAGGAACTATGGCTACACCTTC
>11|TRBJ1-2|TRBV20-1|-|-
CSAIRTHGYTF
TGCAGTGCTATACGGACACATGGCTACACCTTC
>14|TRBJ2-7|TRBV10-3|-|-
CAISVGGAGYEQYF
TGTGCCATCAGTGTAGGGGGGGCAGGCTACGAGCAGTACTTC
>15|TRBJ2-3|TRBV6-6|-|-
CASSYYGGGTDTQYF
TGTGCCAGCAGTTACTACGGGGGAGGCACAGATACGCAGTATTTT
>13|TRBJ1-2|TRBV6-5|-|-
CASRPTANYGYTF
TGTGCCAGCAGACCGACGGCTAACTATGGCTACACCTTC
>17|TRBJ2-3|TRBV29-1|TRBD2|-
CSASGTSGGRVTDTQYF
TGCAGCGCCTCCGGGACTAGCGGGGGTCGGGTAACAGATACGCAGTATTTT
>13|TRBJ1-2|TRBV4-2|-|few
CASSQGDRGGYTF
TGTGCCAGCAGCCAGGGAGATAGGGGGGGCTACACCTTC
>13|TRBJ1-6|TRBV15|-|-
CATSRSDFTPLHF
TGTGCCACCAGCAGATCAGACTTCACACCCCTCCACTTT
>14|TRBJ2-5|TRBV29-1|-|-
CSVRPARYQETQYF
TGCAGCGTTCGACCGGCGAGGTACCAAGAGACCCAGTACTTC
>15|TRBJ1-2|TRBV30|TRBD1|few
CAWSGRQGRFYGYTF
TGTGCCTGGAGTGGACGACAGGGGAGGTTCTATGGCTACACCTTC
>13|TRBJ1-1|TRBV7-6|-|-
CASSLSANTEAFF
TGTGCCAGCAGCTTAAGCGCGAACACTGAAGCTTTCTTT
>13|TRBJ2-1|TRBV24-1|-|-
CATSEAGADEQFF
TGTGCCACCAGTGAGGCAGGGGCGGATGAGCAGTTCTTC
>14|TRBJ2-7|TRBV7-2|-|-
CASSQGLRTYEQYF
TGTGCCAGCAGCCAGGGACTTAGGACCTACGAGCAGTACTTC
>13|TRBJ2-7|TRBV5-1|-|-
CASSLGGGYEQYF
TGCGCCAGCAGCTTGGGGGGCGGCTACGAGCAGTACTTC
>15|TRBJ1-3|TRBV6-6|-|few
CASSPGQFSGNTIYF
TGTGCCAGCAGCCCAGGACAGTTCTCTGGAAACACCATATATTTT
>11|TRBJ2-7|TRBV2|-|-
CASSVQAGQYF
TGTGCCAGCAGTGTACAAGCAGGGCAGTACTTC
>14|TRBJ1-4|TRBV2|-|-
CASNSRVSNEKLFF
TGTGCCAGCAATAGCCGGGTCTCGAATGAAAAACTGTTTTTT
>14|TRBJ1-1|TRBV7-2|-|-
CASSLDHRSTEAFF
TGTGCCAGCAGCTTAGATCACAGGAGCACTGAAGCTTTCTTT
>16|TRBJ2-2|TRBV7-8|-|-
CASSLVRGINTGELFF
TGTGCCAGCAGCTTAGTGCGAGGGATCAACACCGGGGAGCTGTTTTTT
>17|TRBJ2-6|TRBV7-2|TRBD1|-
CASSSRTGTSGANVLTF
TGTGCCAGCAGCTCCCGGACAGGCACCTCTGGGGCCAACGTCCTGACTTTC
>14|TRBJ1-2|TRBV2|-|-
CASTTSRGDYGYTF
TGTGCCAGCACCACATCCCGGGGCGACTATGGCTACACCTTC
>13|TRBJ2-5|TRBV2|-|-
CARSLRLGETQYF
TGTGCCAGGTCCCTTCGATTGGGGGAGACCCAGTACTTC
>16|TRBJ1-4|TRBV6-1|-|-
CASSEAQGILNEKLFF
TGTGCCAGCAGTGAAGCTCAAGGGATACTAAATGAAAAACTGTTTTTT
>14|TRBJ1-5|TRBV18|-|-
CASSPGISNQPQHF
TGTGCCAGCTCACCAGGGATTAGCAATCAGCCCCAGCATTTT
>15|TRBJ2-2|TRBV5-1|TRBD1|-
CASSRTGVVTGELFF
TGCGCCAGCAGCAGGACAGGAGTCGTCACCGGGGAGCTGTTTTTT
>19|TRBJ2-1|TRBV28|-|-
CASSSTYTASGRINNEQFF
TGTGCCAGCAGTTCAACCTATACCGCAAGCGGACGAATCAACAATGAGCAGTTCTTC
>15|TRBJ2-3|TRBV5-1|-|once
CASSLDGRPTDTQYF
TGCGCCAGCAGCTTGGATGGCCGACCCACAGATACGCAGTATTTT
>14|TRBJ2-3|TRBV7-6|TRBD2|-
CASSLLAGTDTQYF
TGTGCCAGCAGCCTACTAGCGGGCACAGATACGCAGTATTTT
>15|TRBJ2-1|TRBV6-5|-|-
CASTQGRLGVNEQFF
TGTGCCAGCACCCAAGGGAGACTAGGTGTGAATGAGCAGTTCTTC
>12|TRBJ2-1|TRBV13|-|once
CASSGRYNEQFF
TGTGCCAGCAGCGGCAGGTACAATGAGCAGTTCTTC
>16|TRBJ2-7|TRBV5-6|-|-
CASSPGLASDSYEQYF
TGTGCCAGCAGCCCCGGGTTGGCCTCGGATTCCTACGAGCAGTACTTC
>12|TRBJ1-2|TRBV4-2|-|-
CASSRAGEGYTF
TGTGCCAGCAGCCGGGCAGGGGAAGGCTACACCTTC
>17|TRBJ2-2|TRBV7-6|-|-
CASSPRQGLSNTGELFF
TGTGCCAGCAGTCCCCGCCAGGGGCTATCGAACACCGGGGAGCTGTTTTTT
>15|TRBJ2-3|TRBV5-4|TRBD1|-
CASSFRTGRDGTQYF
TGTGCCAGCAGCTTCCGGACAGGGCGCGACGGTACGCAGTATTTT
>14|TRBJ2-7|TRBV7-8|TRBD2|-
CASSSLAGPGEQYF
TGTGCCAGCAGCTCGCTAGCGGGCCCGGGCGAGCAGTACTTC
>14|TRBJ2-3|TRBV19|-|few
CASSIELTGDTQYF
TGTGCCAGTAGTATTGAGTTGACGGGAGATACGCAGTATTTT
>14|TRBJ1-1|TRBV4-1|-|-
CASSLRALNTEAFF
TGCGCCAGCAGCCTCCGGGCCCTGAACACTGAAGCTTTCTTT
>15|TRBJ2-5|TRBV3-1/TRBV3-2|-|-
CASSPSSWGQETQYF
TGTGCCAGCAGCCCATCCAGCTGGGGTCAGGAGACCCAGTACTTC
>13|TRBJ2-1|TRBV6-5|-|-
CASSLIVRLEQFF
TGTGCCAGCAGTCTTATTGTCAGACTCGAGCAGTTCTTC
>15|TRBJ2-1|TRBV3-1/TRBV3-2|TRBD2|-
CASSLRTSGANEQFF
TGTGCCAGCAGCCTAAGGACTAGCGGCGCAAATGAGCAGTTCTTC
>15|TRBJ2-4|TRBV4-2|TRBD1|few
CASSQTGTTKNIQYF
TGTGCCAGCAGCCAGACAGGGACGACCAAAAACATTCAGTACTTC
>14|TRBJ2-1|TRBV7-2|TRBD2|-
CASSVAGGLNEQFF
TGTGCCAGCAGCGTCGCGGGGGGGCTCAATGAGCAGTTCTTC
>18|TRBJ2-3|TRBV5-1|TRBD1|-
CASSFGQGKRESADTQYF
TGCGCCAGCAGCTTCGGACAGGGTAAGAGGGAAAGCGCAGATACGCAGTATTTT
>16|TRBJ1-2|TRBV4-1|-|-
CASSQGHSMMGYGYTF
TGCGCCAGCAGCCAAGGACACTCTATGATGGGGTATGGCTACACCTTC
>12|TRBJ2-2|TRBV2|-|-
CASSPPVGELFF
TGTGCCAGCAGCCCCCCGGTCGGGGAGCTGTTTTTT